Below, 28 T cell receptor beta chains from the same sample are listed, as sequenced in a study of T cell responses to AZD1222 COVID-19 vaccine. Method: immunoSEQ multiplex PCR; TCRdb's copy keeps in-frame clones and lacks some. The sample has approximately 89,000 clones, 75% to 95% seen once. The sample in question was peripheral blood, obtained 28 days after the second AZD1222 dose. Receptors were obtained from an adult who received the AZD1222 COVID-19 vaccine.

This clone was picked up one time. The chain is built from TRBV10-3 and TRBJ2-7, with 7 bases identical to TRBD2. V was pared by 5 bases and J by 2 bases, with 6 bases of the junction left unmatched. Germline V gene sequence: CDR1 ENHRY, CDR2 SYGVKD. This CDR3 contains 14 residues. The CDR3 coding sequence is TGTGCCATCAGTCGCGGGGGAATGACCTACGAGCAGTACTTC. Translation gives CAISRGGMTYEQYF.

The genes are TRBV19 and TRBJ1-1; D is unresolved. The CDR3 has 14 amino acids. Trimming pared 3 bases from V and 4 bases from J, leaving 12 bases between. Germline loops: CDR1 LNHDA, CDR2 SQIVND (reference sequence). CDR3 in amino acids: CASSIQIWSTEAFF. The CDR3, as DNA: TGTGCCAGTAGTATCCAGATTTGGAGCACTGAAGCTTTCTTT.

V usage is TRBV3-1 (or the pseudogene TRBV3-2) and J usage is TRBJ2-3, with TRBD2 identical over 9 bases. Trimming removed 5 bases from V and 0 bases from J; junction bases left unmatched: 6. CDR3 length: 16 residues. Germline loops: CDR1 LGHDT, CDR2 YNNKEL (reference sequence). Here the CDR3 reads CASSSGLARSTDTQYF. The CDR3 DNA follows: TGTGCCAGCAGCTCTGGACTAGCGAGGAGCACAGATACGCAGTATTTT.

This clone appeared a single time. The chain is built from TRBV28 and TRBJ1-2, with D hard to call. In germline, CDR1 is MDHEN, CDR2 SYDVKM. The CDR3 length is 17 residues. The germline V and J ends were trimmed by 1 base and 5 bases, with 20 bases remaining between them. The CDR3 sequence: CASSLLAGLRLKYGYTF. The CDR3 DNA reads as TGTGCCAGCAGTTTATTGGCAGGCCTTAGATTGAAGTATGGCTACACCTTC.

The CDR3 region is CASDTGQGIPYEQYF. Written as DNA, the CDR3 is TGTGCCAGTGATACCGGACAGGGCATCCCCTACGAGCAGTACTTC. The rearrangement links TRBV2 to TRBJ2-7; 8 bases line up with TRBD1. The CDR3 covers 15 residues. Trimming took 9 bases from V and 2 from J; bases not matched to a gene: 12. Germline values: CDR1 SNHLY, CDR2 FYNNEI.

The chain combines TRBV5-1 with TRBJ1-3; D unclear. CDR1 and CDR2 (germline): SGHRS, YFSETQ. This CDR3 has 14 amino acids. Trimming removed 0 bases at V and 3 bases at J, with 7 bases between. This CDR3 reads CASSLDLGGNTIYF. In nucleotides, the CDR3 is TGCGCCAGCAGCTTGGATTTGGGTGGAAACACCATATATTTT.

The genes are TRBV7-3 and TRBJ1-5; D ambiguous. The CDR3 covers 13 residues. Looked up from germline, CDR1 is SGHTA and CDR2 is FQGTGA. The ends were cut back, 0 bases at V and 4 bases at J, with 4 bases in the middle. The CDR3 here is CASSLTVNQPQHF. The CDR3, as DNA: TGTGCCAGCAGCTTAACAGTTAATCAGCCCCAGCATTTT.

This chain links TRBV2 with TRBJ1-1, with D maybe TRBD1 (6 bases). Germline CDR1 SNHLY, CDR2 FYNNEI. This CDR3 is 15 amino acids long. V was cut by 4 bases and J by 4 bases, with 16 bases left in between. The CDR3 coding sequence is TGTGCCAGCAGTGGATTGGGCAGGGGAGGCACTGAAGCTTTCTTT. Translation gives CASSGLGRGGTEAFF.

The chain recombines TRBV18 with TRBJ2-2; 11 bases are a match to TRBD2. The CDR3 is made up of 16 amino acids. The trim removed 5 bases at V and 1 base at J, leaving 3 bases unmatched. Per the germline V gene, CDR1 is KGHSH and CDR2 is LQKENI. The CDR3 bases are TGTGCCAGCTCAAGAACTAGCGGGGGGAACACCGGGGAGCTGTTTTTT. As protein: CASSRTSGGNTGELFF.

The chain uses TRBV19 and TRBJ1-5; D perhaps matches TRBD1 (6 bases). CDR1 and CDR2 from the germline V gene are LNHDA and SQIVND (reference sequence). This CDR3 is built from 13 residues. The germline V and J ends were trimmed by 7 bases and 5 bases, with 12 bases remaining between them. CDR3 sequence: CASNGNRDQPQHF. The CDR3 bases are TGTGCCAGTAATGGAAACAGGGATCAGCCCCAGCATTTT.

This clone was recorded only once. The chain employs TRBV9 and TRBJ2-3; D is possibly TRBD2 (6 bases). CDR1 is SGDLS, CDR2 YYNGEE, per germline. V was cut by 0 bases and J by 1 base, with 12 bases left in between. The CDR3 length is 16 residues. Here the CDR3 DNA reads TGTGCCAGCAGCGTAGGGCTAGCGAGCCGCACAGATACGCAGTATTTT. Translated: CASSVGLASRTDTQYF.

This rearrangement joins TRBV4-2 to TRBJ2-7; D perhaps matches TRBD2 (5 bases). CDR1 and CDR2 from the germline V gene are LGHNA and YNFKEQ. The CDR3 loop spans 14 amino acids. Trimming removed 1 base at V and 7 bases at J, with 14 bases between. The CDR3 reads CASSQGGAGEEQYF. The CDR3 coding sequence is TGTGCCAGCAGCCAAGGGGGAGCCGGGGAAGAGCAGTACTTC.

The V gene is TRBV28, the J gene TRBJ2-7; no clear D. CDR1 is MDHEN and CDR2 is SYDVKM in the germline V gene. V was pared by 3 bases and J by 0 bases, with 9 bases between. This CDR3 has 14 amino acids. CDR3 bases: TGTGCCAGCAGTTTCGACATTCTCTCCTACGAGCAGTACTTC. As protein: CASSFDILSYEQYF.

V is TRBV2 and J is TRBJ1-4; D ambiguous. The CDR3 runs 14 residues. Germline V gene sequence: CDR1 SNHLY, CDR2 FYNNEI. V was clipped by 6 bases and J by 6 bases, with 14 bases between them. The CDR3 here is CASSRHGLDEKLFF. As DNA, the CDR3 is TGTGCCAGCAGCAGACACGGGTTAGATGAAAAACTGTTTTTT.

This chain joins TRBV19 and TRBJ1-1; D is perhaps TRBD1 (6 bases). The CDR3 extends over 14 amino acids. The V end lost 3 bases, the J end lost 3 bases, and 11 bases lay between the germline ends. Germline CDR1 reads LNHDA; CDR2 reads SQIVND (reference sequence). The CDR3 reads CASSIGTPYTEAFF. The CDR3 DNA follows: TGTGCCAGTAGTATCGGGACACCATACACTGAAGCTTTCTTT.

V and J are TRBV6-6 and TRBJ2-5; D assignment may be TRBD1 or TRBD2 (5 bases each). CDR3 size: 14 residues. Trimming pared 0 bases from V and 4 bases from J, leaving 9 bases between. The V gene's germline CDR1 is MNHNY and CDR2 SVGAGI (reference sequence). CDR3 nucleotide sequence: TGTGCCAGCAGTTACTCGGGGACCCGAGAGACCCAGTACTTC. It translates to CASSYSGTRETQYF.

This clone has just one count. CDR3 DNA sequence: TGTGCCAGCGCTCTCATGGGGTCGGCCTACAATGAGCAGTTCTTC. Protein sequence: CASALMGSAYNEQFF. The chain joins TRBV2 to TRBJ2-1, with D uncertain. Per germline, CDR1 SNHLY and CDR2 FYNNEI. The V end lost 8 bases, the J end lost 2 bases, and 16 bases lay between the germline ends. The CDR3 totals 15 residues.

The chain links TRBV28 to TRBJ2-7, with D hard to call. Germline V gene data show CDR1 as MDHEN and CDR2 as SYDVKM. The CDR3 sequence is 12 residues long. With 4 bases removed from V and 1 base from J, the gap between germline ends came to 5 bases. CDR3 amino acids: CASSWLSYEQYF. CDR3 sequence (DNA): TGTGCCAGCAGTTGGCTTTCCTACGAGCAGTACTTC.

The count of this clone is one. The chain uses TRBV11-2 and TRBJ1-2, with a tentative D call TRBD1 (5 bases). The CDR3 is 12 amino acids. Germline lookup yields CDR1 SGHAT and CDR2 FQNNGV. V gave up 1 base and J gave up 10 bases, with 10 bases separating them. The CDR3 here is CASSLGQGTYTF. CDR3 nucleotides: TGTGCCAGCAGCTTAGGGCAGGGAACCTACACCTTC.

CDR3: CASSAQTGSTSPSGNTIYF. CDR3 DNA: TGTGCCAGCAGCGCCCAAACCGGGTCTACCTCCCCCTCTGGAAACACCATATATTTT. The chain joins TRBV9 to TRBJ1-3; D unresolved. CDR1 is SGDLS and CDR2 is YYNGEE in the germline V gene. The CDR3 runs to 19 residues. Trimming stripped 3 bases from V and 0 bases from J, with 22 bases between. Filled out from reference TRBV9 and TRBJ1-3, the complete variable domain reads DSGVTQTPKHLITATGQRVTLRCSPRSGDLSVYWYQQSLDQGLQFLIQYYNGEERAKGNILERFSAQQFPDLHSELNLSSLELGDSALYFCASSAQTGSTSPSGNTIYFGEGSWLTVV.

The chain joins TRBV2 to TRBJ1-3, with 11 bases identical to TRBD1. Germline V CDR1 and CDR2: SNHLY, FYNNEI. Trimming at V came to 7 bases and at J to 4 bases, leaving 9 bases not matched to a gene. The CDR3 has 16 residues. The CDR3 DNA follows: TGTGCCAGCAACGCCGGGACAGGGGGTTGGGGAAACACCATATATTTT. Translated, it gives CASNAGTGGWGNTIYF.

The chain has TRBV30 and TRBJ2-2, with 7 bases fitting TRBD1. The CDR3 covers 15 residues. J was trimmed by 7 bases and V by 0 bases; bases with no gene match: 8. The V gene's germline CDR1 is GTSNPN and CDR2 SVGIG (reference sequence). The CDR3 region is CAWSVDRVGGGELFF. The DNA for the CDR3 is TGTGCCTGGAGTGTAGACAGGGTGGGTGGCGGGGAGCTGTTTTTT.

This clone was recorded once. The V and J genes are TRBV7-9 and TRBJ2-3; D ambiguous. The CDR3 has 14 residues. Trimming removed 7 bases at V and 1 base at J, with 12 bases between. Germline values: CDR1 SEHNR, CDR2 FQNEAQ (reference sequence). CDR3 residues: CASNYGLGTDTQYF. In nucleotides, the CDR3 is TGTGCCAGCAATTACGGCCTCGGCACAGATACGCAGTATTTT. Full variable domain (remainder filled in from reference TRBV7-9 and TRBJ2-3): DTGVSQNPRHKITKRGQNVTFRCDPISEHNRLYWYRQTLGQGPEFLTYFQNEAQLEKSRLLSDRFSAERPKGSFSTLEIQRTEQGDSAMYLCASNYGLGTDTQYFGPGTRLTVL.

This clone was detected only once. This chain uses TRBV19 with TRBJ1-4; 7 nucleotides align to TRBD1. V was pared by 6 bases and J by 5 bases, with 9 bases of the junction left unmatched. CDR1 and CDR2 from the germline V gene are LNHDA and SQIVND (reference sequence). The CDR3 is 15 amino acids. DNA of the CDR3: TGTGCCAGTAGCAGGGGGGACAGAGGAAATGAAAAACTGTTTTTT. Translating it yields CASSRGDRGNEKLFF.

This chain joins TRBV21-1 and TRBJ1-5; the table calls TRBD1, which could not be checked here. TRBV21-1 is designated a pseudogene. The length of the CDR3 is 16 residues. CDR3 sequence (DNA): TGTGCCAGCAGCAAGAGGACAGGGCATAGCAATCAGCCCCAGCATTTT. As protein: CASSKRTGHSNQPQHF.

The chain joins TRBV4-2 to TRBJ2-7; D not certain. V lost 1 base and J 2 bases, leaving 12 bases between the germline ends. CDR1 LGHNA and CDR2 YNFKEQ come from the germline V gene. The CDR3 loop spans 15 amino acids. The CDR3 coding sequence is TGTGCCAGCAGCCAAGGGGATGAAGGACCCTACGAGCAGTACTTC. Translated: CASSQGDEGPYEQYF.

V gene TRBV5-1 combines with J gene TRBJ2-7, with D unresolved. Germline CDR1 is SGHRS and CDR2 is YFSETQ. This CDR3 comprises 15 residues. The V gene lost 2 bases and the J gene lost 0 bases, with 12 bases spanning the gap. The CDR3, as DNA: TGCGCCAGCAGCTTTTATAGGAACTCCTCCTACGAGCAGTACTTC. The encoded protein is CASSFYRNSSYEQYF.

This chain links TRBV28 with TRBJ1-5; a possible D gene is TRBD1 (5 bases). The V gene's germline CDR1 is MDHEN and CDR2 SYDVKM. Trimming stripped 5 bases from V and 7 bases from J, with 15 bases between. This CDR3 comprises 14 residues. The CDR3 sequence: CASSPREGWQPQHF. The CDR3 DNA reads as TGTGCCAGCAGTCCCCGGGAGGGGTGGCAGCCCCAGCATTTT.